Shown below are 27 T cell receptor beta chains from a single sample sequenced in a study of T cell changes during pregnancy in multiple sclerosis. Some clones are missing from TCRdb's copy, which holds only in-frame ones; the method was immunoSEQ multiplex PCR. The sample holds some 40,000 clones; about 90% are singletons and the top ten take more than 20%. The material was CD8+ T cells from peripheral blood mononuclear cells, obtained before pregnancy. The origin of the receptors is a female donor with multiple sclerosis, enrolled in a pregnancy study.

V and J are TRBV2 and TRBJ1-6, with 9 bases aligning to TRBD1. Germline V gene sequence: CDR1 SNHLY, CDR2 FYNNEI. Trimming took 6 bases from V and 7 from J; bases not matched to a gene: 10. The CDR3 runs 16 residues. The CDR3 loop is CASRERQGDANSPLHF. The CDR3 region has the DNA TGTGCCAGCAGGGAGCGACAGGGGGACGCCAATTCACCCCTCCACTTT.

The V call is TRBV27, the J call TRBJ2-7; a weak D match, TRBD1 (5 bases). Germline CDR1 is MNHEY and CDR2 is SMNVEV (reference sequence). The V end lost 2 bases, the J end lost 2 bases, and 13 bases lay between the germline ends. The CDR3 is made up of 15 amino acids. The CDR3 DNA reads TGTGCCAGCAGTTTAACTCCCAGGGCCGCCTACGAGCAGTACTTC. Translation gives CASSLTPRAAYEQYF.

The chain is built from TRBV7-9 and TRBJ2-7; perhaps TRBD1 as D (6 bases). Germline CDR1 and CDR2: SEHNR and FQNEAQ (reference sequence). Trimming shortened V by 7 bases and J by 4 bases, and 8 bases separated the two germline ends. The CDR3 loop spans 11 amino acids. The CDR3 nucleotides are TGTGCCAGCATAGGGGGTTACGAGCAGTACTTC. Translation: CASIGGYEQYF.

The rearrangement joins TRBV9 to TRBJ2-5; 7 positions match TRBD2. CDR3 length equals 17 residues. Germline CDR1 reads SGDLS; CDR2 reads YYNGEE. V shed 4 bases, J shed 2 bases, and the junction held 14 bases outside the gene matches. The CDR3, as DNA: TGTGCCAGCAGCTCTCCCATCAGCGGGAAGGGGCAAGAGACCCAGTACTTC. Protein product: CASSSPISGKGQETQYF. Using reference TRBV9 and TRBJ2-5 for the parts outside the CDR3, the full variable domain is DSGVTQTPKHLITATGQRVTLRCSPRSGDLSVYWYQQSLDQGLQFLIQYYNGEERAKGNILERFSAQQFPDLHSELNLSSLELGDSALYFCASSSPISGKGQETQYFGPGTRLLVL.

The chain couples TRBV4-1 to TRBJ2-1; the match to TRBD2 covers 8 bases. Per germline, CDR1 MGHRA and CDR2 YSYEKL. J gave up 0 bases and V 5 bases, and 3 bases lay outside the gene matches. This CDR3 region has 15 residues. The CDR3 DNA reads as TGCGCCAGCAGCGAGAGCGGGAGCTCCTACAATGAGCAGTTCTTC. Its protein is CASSESGSSYNEQFF.

This clone was observed once. The rearrangement joins TRBV5-8 to TRBJ1-5; D uncertain. CDR3 length: 15 amino acids. CDR1 and CDR2 from the germline V gene are SGHTS and YDEGEE. Trimming took 0 bases from V and 4 from J, leaving 11 bases between them. This CDR3 is CASSLVGEKNQPQHF. CDR3 bases: TGTGCCAGCAGCTTGGTCGGGGAGAAAAATCAGCCCCAGCATTTT.

This chain uses TRBV27 with TRBJ1-1; TRBD1 is a possible D gene (5 bases). The V gene's germline CDR1 is MNHEY and CDR2 SMNVEV (reference sequence). The CDR3 is made up of 17 amino acids. V lost 4 bases and J lost 1, with 19 bases in between. The CDR3 is CASSSLLSGEKNTEAFF. Here the CDR3 DNA reads TGTGCCAGCAGTTCCTTACTCTCGGGGGAAAAGAACACTGAAGCTTTCTTT.

The V gene is TRBV6-5, the J gene TRBJ2-1; D is uncertain. The CDR3 has 11 amino acids. The V gene's germline CDR1 is MNHEY and CDR2 SVGAGI. The V end was cut by 5 bases, the J end by 10 bases, with 9 bases between. Here the CDR3 reads CASSNSWEQFF. CDR3 coding DNA: TGTGCCAGCAGTAATAGCTGGGAGCAGTTCTTC.

The gene calls are TRBV7-9 and TRBJ2-1; TRBD1 agrees at 8 bases. The CDR3 consists of 16 residues. Trimming cost V 5 bases and J 0 bases; bases outside gene matches: 6. Germline V gene sequence: CDR1 SEHNR, CDR2 FQNEAQ (reference sequence). The chain's CDR3 is CASSITGGSSYNEQFF. CDR3 sequence (DNA): TGTGCCAGCAGCATAACAGGGGGTAGCTCCTACAATGAGCAGTTCTTC. The full variable domain, in which reference TRBV7-9 and TRBJ2-1 provide the parts outside the CDR3, is DTGVSQNPRHKITKRGQNVTFRCDPISEHNRLYWYRQTLGQGPEFLTYFQNEAQLEKSRLLSDRFSAERPKGSFSTLEIQRTEQGDSAMYLCASSITGGSSYNEQFFGPGTRLTVL.

The chain uses TRBV23-1 and TRBJ2-7; D perhaps matches TRBD2 (7 bases). TRBV23-1 is an ORF, with its function uncertain. The V gene lost 4 bases and the J gene lost 4 bases, with 23 bases spanning the gap. This CDR3 has 17 residues. For the CDR3, the DNA is TGCGCCAGCAGTCTCCCGGGGGCCCGGGACTACTCGTACGAGCAGTACTTC. It is translated as CASSLPGARDYSYEQYF.

This clone was recorded only once. This rearrangement joins TRBV6-4 to TRBJ2-2, with a possible D match to TRBD1 (6 bases). V shed 4 bases and J shed 3 bases, with 9 bases lying between them. CDR1 and CDR2 (germline): MRHNA, SNTAGT. CDR3 length: 14 amino acids. This chain's CDR3 is CASSGAGDTGELFF. The CDR3 DNA sequence: TGTGCCAGCAGTGGCGCAGGGGACACCGGGGAGCTGTTTTTT.

This clone came up once. The chain couples TRBV23-1 to TRBJ1-1; a possible D gene is TRBD1 (5 bases). TRBV23-1 is reported as an ORF; its role is uncertain. The CDR3 is 12 amino acids. V was trimmed by 9 bases and J by 1 base, leaving 9 bases between them. The CDR3 nucleotides read TGCGCCAGTTCGACAGAGAACACTGAAGCTTTCTTT. Residues: CASSTENTEAFF.

This clone was seen a handful of times. The chain joins TRBV7-9 to TRBJ2-6; TRBD1 aligns across 9 bases. Germline CDR1 reads SEHNR; CDR2 reads FQNEAQ (reference sequence). Unmatched junction bases numbered 4, after V lost 6 bases and J lost 1 base. The CDR3 covers 16 residues. CDR3 nucleotides: TGTGCCAGCAGAGCCGGGACAGGGTCTGGGGCCAACGTCCTGACTTTC. It codes for CASRAGTGSGANVLTF.

The J gene is TRBJ1-4, the V gene TRBV30; weak D call: TRBD1 (5 bases). From germline, CDR1 is GTSNPN and CDR2 SVGIG (reference sequence). The CDR3 sequence is 13 residues long. V lost 3 bases and J lost 4, with 9 bases in between. The CDR3 spells CAWRGLLNEKLFF. The CDR3 nucleotides read TGTGCCTGGAGGGGACTGCTTAATGAAAAACTGTTTTTT.

The rearrangement joins TRBV28 to TRBJ2-3; 11 bases map to TRBD2. The junction had 8 bases not matched to a gene; V was cut back by 3 bases and J by 0 bases. This CDR3 has 18 residues. The germline gives CDR1 MDHEN, CDR2 SYDVKM. CDR3 DNA sequence: TGTGCCAGCAGTTTGGGTCTAGCGGGGGGAACTAGCACAGATACGCAGTATTTT. Translating gives CASSLGLAGGTSTDTQYF. The entire variable domain, with the rest obtained from reference TRBV28 and TRBJ2-3, is as follows: DVKVTQSSRYLVKRTGEKVFLECVQDMDHENMFWYRQDPGLGLRLIYFSYDVKMKEKGDIPEGYSVSREKKERFSLILESASTNQTSMYLCASSLGLAGGTSTDTQYFGPGTRLTVL.

V and J are TRBV9 and TRBJ2-2; 8 bases match TRBD2. V was clipped by 2 bases and J by 6 bases; unmatched bases: 6. CDR1 and CDR2 (germline): SGDLS, YYNGEE. The CDR3 sequence is 15 residues long. The CDR3 loop is CASSVSGGPSGELFF. The CDR3 nucleotides read TGTGCCAGCAGCGTTTCGGGGGGGCCTTCCGGGGAGCTGTTTTTT.

The chain carries TRBV5-1 and TRBJ2-1; 9 nucleotides agree with TRBD1. After removal of 0 bases from V and 0 bases from J, the junction contained 4 bases not matched to a gene. The germline V gene encodes CDR1 SGHRS and CDR2 YFSETQ. This CDR3 has 17 residues. Written as DNA, the CDR3 is TGCGCCAGCAGCTTGGAGGGGACAGGGAGCTCCTACAATGAGCAGTTCTTC. This translates into CASSLEGTGSSYNEQFF. The full variable domain, its missing parts supplied by reference TRBV5-1 and TRBJ2-1, is KAGVTQTPRYLIKTRGQQVTLSCSPISGHRSVSWYQQTPGQGLQFLFEYFSETQRNKGNFPGRFSGRQFSNSRSEMNVSTLELGDSALYLCASSLEGTGSSYNEQFFGPGTRLTVL.

Written as DNA, the CDR3 is TGTGCCAGCAGCGACCCGGGTTCGAATTCACCCCTCCACTTT. It specifies CASSDPGSNSPLHF. The chain employs TRBV7-9 and TRBJ1-6; D gene ambiguous. The CDR3 runs to 14 residues. Trimming took off 5 bases at V and 7 bases at J, with 12 bases between the two ends. Germline-derived CDR1 and CDR2 are SEHNR and FQNEAQ (reference sequence).

A single count supports this clone. The V and J genes are TRBV6-1 and TRBJ2-1; D gene uncertain. CDR1 is MNHNS, CDR2 SASEGT, per germline. This CDR3 contains 18 residues. The V gene lost 4 bases and the J gene lost 2 bases, with 21 bases spanning the gap. CDR3 nucleotide sequence: TGTGCCAGCAGTGCCCAAATTTGGTCGCCCCCGGCCTACAATGAGCAGTTCTTC. The encoded protein is CASSAQIWSPPAYNEQFF.

This clone occurred once. The genes are TRBV5-1 and TRBJ2-1; D possibly corresponds to TRBD1 (6 bases). The CDR3 is made up of 14 amino acids. V lost 4 bases, J lost 9 bases, and 17 bases lay in between. Germline CDR1 SGHRS, CDR2 YFSETQ. Here the CDR3 reads CASSPRWGPGEQFF. The CDR3 nucleotides are TGCGCCAGCAGCCCCCGTTGGGGGCCGGGTGAGCAGTTCTTC.

This chain links TRBV9 with TRBJ1-5, with TRBD1 matching 7 bases. Per the germline V gene, CDR1 is SGDLS and CDR2 is YYNGEE. The CDR3 is made up of 15 amino acids. Unmatched junction bases numbered 3, after V lost 0 bases and J lost 3 bases. The DNA of the CDR3 is TGTGCCAGCAGCGTAGCAGGGGGGCCCAATCAGCCCCAGCATTTT. It codes for CASSVAGGPNQPQHF. The full variable domain, rest sourced from reference TRBV9 and TRBJ1-5, is DSGVTQTPKHLITATGQRVTLRCSPRSGDLSVYWYQQSLDQGLQFLIQYYNGEERAKGNILERFSAQQFPDLHSELNLSSLELGDSALYFCASSVAGGPNQPQHFGDGTRLSIL.

The chain employs TRBV5-1 and TRBJ2-1; 10 bases match TRBD2. This CDR3 contains 15 residues. CDR1 is SGHRS and CDR2 is YFSETQ in the germline V gene. The V and J ends lost 4 bases and 4 bases, in that order; junction bases with no gene match: 5. CDR3 loop: CASSPSGGGYNEQFF. CDR3 coding DNA: TGCGCCAGCAGCCCCAGCGGGGGGGGATACAATGAGCAGTTCTTC.

The CDR3 DNA is TGTGCCAGCAGCTTAACCCTGACTAGCGGCCCCTACGAGCAGTACTTC. Its translation: CASSLTLTSGPYEQYF. V and J are TRBV7-9 and TRBJ2-7, with TRBD2 matching 9 bases. This CDR3 comprises 16 residues. Germline loops: CDR1 SEHNR, CDR2 FQNEAQ (reference sequence). Trimming took 2 bases from V and 2 from J; bases not matched to a gene: 7.

This chain connects TRBV6-5 to TRBJ1-2; a possible D gene is TRBD1 (6 bases). The V end lost 6 bases, the J end lost 8 bases, and 22 bases lay between the germline ends. This CDR3 spans 15 amino acids. The germline CDR1 and CDR2 sequences are MNHEY and SVGAGI. CDR3 DNA sequence: TGTGCCAGCAGCCCGGGGGGGCTCGAGTCGTCCGGCTACACCTTC. It specifies CASSPGGLESSGYTF.

The V call is TRBV9, the J call TRBJ2-2; D unresolved. The CDR3 is made up of 12 amino acids. CDR1 and CDR2 (germline): SGDLS, YYNGEE. The ends were cut back, 1 base at V and 8 bases at J, with 6 bases in the middle. DNA for the CDR3: TGTGCCAGCAGCGTATACGGGGGGGAGCTGTTTTTT. Translation gives CASSVYGGELFF.

The chain is built from TRBV5-5 and TRBJ2-7; D is unclear. The germline V and J ends were trimmed by 1 base and 7 bases, with 18 bases remaining between them. Germline values: CDR1 SGHKS, CDR2 YYEKEE (reference sequence). CDR3 length: 15 residues. The CDR3 nucleotides are TGTGCCAGCAGCTTGAGGTACCGCGAGCGTGTAGAGCAGTACTTC. It encodes CASSLRYRERVEQYF.

The gene calls are TRBV5-1 and TRBJ2-7; 8 nucleotides line up with TRBD1. Germline assignment: CDR1 SGHRS and CDR2 YFSETQ. This CDR3 is built from 15 residues. Trimming removed 0 bases from V and 2 bases from J; junction bases left unmatched: 4. CDR3 DNA sequence: TGCGCCAGCAGCTTGGGGACAGGGCCAGCCTACGAGCAGTACTTC. The encoded protein is CASSLGTGPAYEQYF.